This record looks at one TCR beta chain sequence and its context. What antigen it recognizes has not been identified. The input lacks base qualities; no much larger clone sits a single base away. This specimen comes from a study of blood T cells in healthy people across ages (dated by TCRdb to between 2014 and 2017). At the level of the whole study: In model experiments, template switching captured about one uniquely barcoded TCR beta cDNA molecule for every two T cells. The study measured age-related changes in TCR beta repertoire diversity using deep sequencing normalized with unique cDNA molecular identifiers. Donors were grouped into four age groups: young (average roughly 15 years), middle-aged (39), aged (around 60) and long-lived (just over 80). The study analyzed two additional independent replicas of 1 million unique cDNA reads from the same blood draw for two donors, one aged 18 to 30 and one aged 80 or older.

The approximately 39 donors, aged about 6 to 95 years, were systemically healthy Caucasian individuals from Russia. Each donor gave approximately 9.3 milliliters of peripheral blood, collected into EDTA-treated Vacutainer tubes. Ficoll-Paque density-gradient centrifugation was used to isolate PBMCs, with at least 6 million obtained per sample. Total RNA was extracted from PBMCs with Trizol reagent, with at least 5.5 micrograms obtained per sample. For every donor, an aliquot of PBMCs went through flow cytometry to measure the percentages of naive CD45RAhigh/CD27high T cells. CDR1 DFQATT and CDR2 SNEGSKA were looked up in the germline V gene (reference sequence). V is cut by 3 bases and J by 6 bases, and the space between the germline ends is 13 bases. The CDR3 runs 13 amino acids, cysteine and phenylalanine included. Here the CDR3 DNA is all that survives: 39 bases in frame from base 1. On the study overall, not on this receptor specifically: The long-lived group showed more naive CD4+ T cells, fewer expanded clones and increased TCR diversity than the aged group, suggesting age selection. Because donor CMV infection status was unknown, age-related changes in expanded clonotypes were potentially confounded. Observed TCR beta diversity per million T cells fell roughly linearly with age, and a significant reduction was already apparent by age roughly 40. Total diversity estimates from one million sequenced T cells were considered lower bounds and underestimates. Since profiling was done on bulk unsorted PBMCs, naive and antigen-experienced compartments could not be conclusively compared. The percentage of naive T cells measured by flow cytometry correlated strongly with observed TCR beta diversity.

The library was built by means of 5' RACE. Data came from an Illumina HiSeq 2500. A second about 7 to 12 cycle PCR used a sample-barcoded 5' primer and a J-beta primer mix. Each TCR beta cDNA molecule received a unique molecular identifier from a template-switch 5' adaptor carrying 12 random nucleotides. Each sample yielded at least 2.5 million CDR3-containing paired-end reads. First-strand cDNA was synthesized from all RNA with the Mint cDNA synthesis kit, primed by a TRBC-specific oligonucleotide. All cDNA was treated with uracil-DNA glycosylase and then went through a first 18-cycle PCR with the universal primers M1SS and BC2_uni_R. The published analysis was carried out like this. Normalization of each sample was performed by random selection of 1 million high-quality reads, each carrying a distinct molecular identifier. Reads with shared molecular identifiers were discarded instead of being binned into consensus sequences. MiTCR, with a Q25 quality threshold and the strictest error-elimination algorithm, was used for CDR3 identification, clonotype clustering and error correction. Lower-bound total TCR beta diversity was estimated with a nonparametric unseen species model using Euler transformation. The public reads were reprocessed in TCRdb via fastp at Q25 and MiXCR, keeping in-frame beta chains. When rows share a CDR3 protein, they turn into one entry using the most common DNA and genes. The V and J calls follow TCRdb's processing rather than the paper's. The table for this sample lists around 520,000 distinct CDR3 sequences; 27% of them were counted only once. Jointly, the top ten make up approximately 3.6% of the sample.

These same records also appear under a second study, on T cells of mothers and their children. From the second report: The donors were nine systemically healthy Caucasian individuals, made up of three mothers and their six children. cDNA synthesis used all of the extracted RNA, with roughly 1.5 ug of RNA in each 15 ul reaction. In the second PCR, the M1S primer added sample barcodes and 2-4 random nucleotides. More than 8.5 million TCR beta CDR3 reads were obtained from each mother, and 2.5 million to 3 million reads were obtained from each child. TCR recombination output is similarly shaped by thymic selection in related and unrelated pairs, with a minor effect exerted by inherited differences. Normalized repertoire overlap was always found to be slightly, but never significantly, higher in related mother-child pairs than in unrelated mother-child pairs. No persistent microchimeric T cell clones were found, with a detection sensitivity of approximately 100 clones per million clonotypes. The study used deep NGS to compare TCR beta repertoires of mothers and children, seeking features distinguishing related mother-child pairs from unrelated individuals. On average, the children were approximately 12 +/- 4 years old, while the mothers were roughly 40 +/- 4 years old. Libraries were sequenced on Illumina HiSeq 2000 with 100+100 nt paired-end reads after adapter ligation with NEBNext reagents. Mother and child libraries were prepared a month apart and sequenced in separate runs to prevent cross-contamination. Between roughly 500,000 and 2,300,000 distinct TCR beta clonotypes were identified per donor. Naive TCR beta clonotypes were estimated from low-frequency clonotypes matched to each donor's FACS-determined naive share, without sorting.

The sequence was collected from a boy between 2 and 10 years old in good health. The chain couples TRBV20-1 to TRBJ2-3; the D gene is possibly TRBD1 or TRBD2, each agreeing over 5 bases. The sample taken for sequencing was blood. In nucleotides, the sequence is TGCAGTGCTAGTGGGGACCCTCGGGATACGCAGTATTTT. This yields the protein CSASGDPRDTQYF.